The 5 T cell receptor beta chains presented below share a single source sample, sequenced in a study of Ad26.COV2.S vaccination and SARS-CoV-2 variants. TCRdb keeps only in-frame clones here, not all; method: immunoSEQ multiplex PCR. Of more than 300,000 clones listed, around four fifths are singletons. Specified treatment: roughly 18 received Ad26.COV2.S at low or high dose, single or two shots; about 5 received placebo; per-sample allocation not given. Sampling happened 63 days after the first vaccine or placebo injection. This specimen consisted of peripheral blood, obtained in a trial of Ad26.COV2.S vaccine versus placebo. The receptor set was obtained from a person aged 18-65 years who received the Ad26.COV2.S COVID-19 vaccine or a placebo.

V is TRBV11-2 and J is TRBJ2-2, with 7 bases lining up with TRBD2. CDR1 SGHAT and CDR2 FQNNGV come from the germline V gene. The V and J ends lost 0 bases and 7 bases, in that order; junction bases with no gene match: 2. The CDR3 consists of 14 residues. CDR3 sequence: CASSLEGRGGELFF. DNA for the CDR3: TGTGCCAGCAGCTTAGAAGGGAGGGGCGGGGAGCTGTTTTTT.

V and J are TRBV11-2 and TRBJ2-3; 9 bases align to TRBD2. Germline values: CDR1 SGHAT, CDR2 FQNNGV. The CDR3 has 16 amino acids. J lost 2 bases, V lost 1 base, and 4 bases had no gene match. The CDR3 is CASSLGASGATDTQYF. The CDR3 nucleotides are TGTGCCAGCAGCTTAGGGGCTAGCGGGGCCACAGATACGCAGTATTTT.

This chain links TRBV18 with TRBJ1-3; TRBD1 matches at 8 bases. CDR1 KGHSH and CDR2 LQKENI come from the germline V gene. The CDR3 runs to 16 residues. V lost 3 bases to trimming and J lost 0 bases; unmatched junction nucleotides: 4. DNA for the CDR3: TGTGCCAGCTCACCCCAGGGGGCGAGCTCTGGAAACACCATATATTTT. Translation: CASSPQGASSGNTIYF. Combining the CDR3 with reference TRBV18 and TRBJ1-3 gives the whole variable domain NAGVMQNPRHLVRRRGQEARLRCSPMKGHSHVYWYRQLPEEGLKFMVYLQKENIIDESGMPKERFSAEFPKEGPSILRIQQVVRGDSAAYFCASSPQGASSGNTIYFGEGSWLTVV.

The chain couples TRBV6-5 to TRBJ1-5; D not resolved. The CDR3 contains 13 residues. The germline V and J ends were trimmed by 5 bases and 6 bases, with 11 bases remaining between them. The V gene's germline CDR1 is MNHEY and CDR2 SVGAGI. The DNA of the CDR3 is TGTGCCAGCAGTCTAGCTCGGGGTCAGCCCCAGCATTTT. Translated, it gives CASSLARGQPQHF.

DNA of the CDR3: TGTGCCAGCAGTCCCTCCGGGACAGAATTTTCCTATGGCTACACCTTC. It encodes CASSPSGTEFSYGYTF. The J gene is TRBJ1-2, the V gene TRBV6-4; 7 bases match TRBD1. CDR1 MRHNA and CDR2 SNTAGT come from the germline V gene. Trimming took 5 bases from V and 4 from J; bases not matched to a gene: 13. This CDR3 contains 16 residues.